Each of the 24 T cell receptor beta chains below was sequenced from the same sample in a study of molecular identifiers for immune sequencing clone quantification. TCRdb passed the PCR reads through MiXCR, listing each CDR3 protein once. Here the sample spans approximately 630,000 distinct CDR3 sequences, 25% being singletons. Sequenced: naive CD8+ T cells from blood, with Jurkat cell RNA spiked in. Subset noted: FACS-sorted CD8+CD4-CCR7+CD45RA+ naive T cells. The origin of the receptors is a human donor in good health. Some libraries in this study had Jurkat cell RNA spiked in.

The V and J genes are TRBV6-2 or TRBV6-3 and TRBJ2-7, with 14 bases lining up with TRBD2. The CDR3 runs to 16 residues. The ends lost 7 bases at V and 3 bases at J; junction bases unmatched: 8. CDR1 is MNHEY and CDR2 is SVGEGT in the germline V gene. The CDR3 reads CASTRVGTSGSYEQYF. DNA of the CDR3: TGTGCCAGCACCCGAGTAGGGACTAGCGGGAGCTACGAGCAGTACTTC.

The V gene is TRBV7-6, the J gene TRBJ2-2; 8 positions agree with TRBD2. In germline, CDR1 is SGHVS, CDR2 FNYEAQ. The CDR3 is made up of 16 amino acids. The V segment lost 6 bases and the J segment 7 bases; nucleotides outside the gene matches: 13. The CDR3 nucleotides are TGTGCCAGCAGGCGTATAGCGGGAAAGCGTGGCGGGGAGCTGTTTTTT. Protein sequence: CASRRIAGKRGGELFF.

This clonotype was counted ten times or more. V usage is TRBV7-9 and J usage is TRBJ1-1, with TRBD1 matching 9 bases. After removal of 4 bases from V and 7 bases from J, the junction contained 1 base not matched to a gene. This CDR3 contains 12 residues. The germline V gene has CDR1 SEHNR and CDR2 FQNEAQ (reference sequence). The CDR3 nucleotides are TGTGCCAGCAGCTGGACAGGGGTTGAAGCTTTCTTT. Its protein is CASSWTGVEAFF.

This clonotype came up many times. This chain joins TRBV9 and TRBJ2-5; 14 nucleotides align to TRBD2. Per germline, CDR1 SGDLS and CDR2 YYNGEE. This CDR3 spans 15 amino acids. V lost 4 bases, J lost 4 bases, and 3 bases stayed unmatched. The CDR3 nucleotides read TGTGCCAGCAGCCCCGGGACTAGCGGGGGAGAGACCCAGTACTTC. The encoded protein is CASSPGTSGGETQYF.

Only a few counts were recorded for this clonotype. CDR3 DNA: TGCGCCAGCAGCCAAGAGAGGGGAGGGTTCAACTATGGCTACACCTTC. Translation gives CASSQERGGFNYGYTF. V gene TRBV4-3 combines with J gene TRBJ1-2, with D perhaps matching TRBD1 (5 bases). The CDR3 is made up of 16 amino acids. V was pared by 0 bases and J by 2 bases, with 13 bases between. Looked up from germline, CDR1 is LGHNA and CDR2 is YSLEER.

At least ten counts were recorded for this clonotype. The CDR3 protein is CASSSGQGGFEKLFF. CDR3 in DNA: TGTGCCAGCAGTTCCGGACAGGGTGGATTTGAAAAACTGTTTTTT. The rearrangement uses TRBV28 and TRBJ1-4, with 8 bases matching TRBD1. CDR1 and CDR2 (germline): MDHEN, SYDVKM. The J segment lost 7 bases and the V segment lost 4 bases, leaving 8 bases of the junction unmatched. The CDR3 loop spans 15 amino acids.

The chain couples TRBV27 to TRBJ2-3; 10 nucleotides match TRBD2. V was pared by 7 bases and J by 4 bases, with 8 bases of the junction left unmatched. This CDR3 is built from 15 residues. The germline V gene has CDR1 MNHEY and CDR2 SMNVEV (reference sequence). The CDR3 spells CASTIAGGFPDTQYF. The CDR3 nucleotides read TGTGCCAGCACAATAGCGGGAGGTTTCCCAGATACGCAGTATTTT.

V is TRBV4-1 and J is TRBJ1-3, with D tentatively TRBD1 (5 bases). The CDR3 sequence is 19 residues long. Germline V gives CDR1 MGHRA, CDR2 YSYEKL. V was clipped by 3 bases and J by 0 bases, with 21 bases between them. The CDR3: CASSQSPDRGPSSGNTIYF. The DNA for the CDR3 is TGCGCCAGCAGCCAGTCCCCTGACCGGGGACCTAGCTCTGGAAACACCATATATTTT.

This chain connects TRBV6-2 or TRBV6-3 to TRBJ2-3; D is undetermined. The CDR3 runs 13 residues. The V gene lost 6 bases and the J gene lost 6 bases, with 13 bases spanning the gap. The V gene's germline CDR1 is MNHEY and CDR2 SVGEGT. In DNA, the CDR3 is TGTGCCAGCAGCCCGAATTTGAGGGATACGCAGTATTTT. The encoded protein is CASSPNLRDTQYF.

As concerns this clonotype: Since a much larger clone is just one base distant, this may be a read error. In this CDR3 the conserved last residue, phenylalanine or tryptophan, is missing, so a read error is likely. V and J are TRBV7-2 and TRBJ2-5, with TRBD2 as a possible D gene (6 bases). The germline CDR1 and CDR2 sequences are SGHTA and FQGNSA. The germline V and J ends were trimmed by 4 bases and 1 base, with 13 bases remaining between them. The CDR3 is 15 residues long. The CDR3 bases are TGTGCCAGCAGCTCAACTGTGGGGGGCCAAGAGACCCAGTACCTC. It encodes CASSSTVGGQETQYL.

Note on this clonotype: At one end the junction does not follow the germline gene, possibly because of a read error. The chain joins TRBV5-3 to TRBJ2-5; 7 bases align to TRBD2. TRBV5-3 is an ORF, with its function uncertain. The CDR3 contains 15 residues. The CDR3 protein is CASSFSGGFQETRYF. The CDR3 coding sequence is TGTGCCAGCAGCTTTTCGGGGGGTTTCCAAGAGACCCGGTACTTC.

The rearrangement links TRBV7-9 to TRBJ2-7; D perhaps matches TRBD1 (8 bases). The CDR3 runs 15 residues. Germline V gene lookup returns CDR1 SEHNR and CDR2 FQNEAQ (reference sequence). V shed 7 bases and J shed 2 bases, with 18 bases lying between them. The CDR3 loop reads CASTTGGLTPYEQYF. The DNA of the CDR3 is TGTGCCAGCACCACAGGGGGACTAACTCCCTACGAGCAGTACTTC.

The table lists this clonotype with many counts. The J gene is TRBJ2-3, the V gene TRBV7-2; a possible D gene is TRBD1 (6 bases). CDR1 and CDR2 (germline): SGHTA, FQGNSA. Deletions cut 3 bases from V and 1 base from J, with 20 bases between. This CDR3 spans 18 amino acids. The CDR3 protein is CASSLDLTGNVGTDTQYF. As DNA, the CDR3 is TGTGCCAGCAGCTTGGACCTTACAGGGAACGTCGGCACAGATACGCAGTATTTT.

This clonotype was seen a few times. CDR3 nucleotide sequence: TGTGCCAGCAGCGTAGGAGGGCAGGGGGGCTACGAGCAGTACTTC. Translating it yields CASSVGGQGGYEQYF. The rearrangement uses TRBV9 and TRBJ2-7; perhaps TRBD1 as D (7 bases). Trimming stripped 0 bases from V and 3 bases from J, with 13 bases between. Germline CDR1 reads SGDLS; CDR2 reads YYNGEE. This CDR3 has 15 amino acids. The whole variable domain, filled in from reference TRBV9 and TRBJ2-7, reads DSGVTQTPKHLITATGQRVTLRCSPRSGDLSVYWYQQSLDQGLQFLIQYYNGEERAKGNILERFSAQQFPDLHSELNLSSLELGDSALYFCASSVGGQGGYEQYFGPGTRLTVT.

This clonotype was recorded at least ten times. The chain joins TRBV14 to TRBJ2-3, with D perhaps matching TRBD2 (6 bases). Trimming cost V 1 base and J 4 bases, with 18 bases left between them. The CDR3 contains 17 residues. Germline loops: CDR1 SGHDN, CDR2 FVKESK. DNA for the CDR3: TGTGCCAGCAGCCAAGGGCCGCTCAGGGAGCGGGCAGATACGCAGTATTTT. Its translation: CASSQGPLRERADTQYF.

The sample holds a few counts of this clonotype. The chain couples TRBV19 to TRBJ2-1, with D hard to call. Germline V lookup: CDR1 LNHDA, CDR2 SQIVND (reference sequence). This CDR3 is built from 14 residues. The ends were cut back, 3 bases at V and 15 bases at J, with 21 bases in the middle. CDR3 amino acids: CASSITPARPPRFF. The CDR3 coding sequence is TGTGCCAGTAGTATTACCCCGGCTAGACCTCCCCGGTTCTTC.

Of note for this clonotype: This may be a read error: a much more frequent sequence differs by one nucleotide. No conserved phenylalanine or tryptophan is present at the end of the CDR3, so a read error is the likely explanation. The chain uses TRBV30 and TRBJ1-1, with unresolved D. Trimming left V 0 bases short and J 3 bases short, with 11 bases between. This CDR3 has 14 amino acids. CDR1 is GTSNPN, CDR2 SVGIG, per germline (reference sequence). CDR3 nucleotide sequence: TGTGCCTGGAGTGTAGTAGGGTTGGACACTGAAGCTTTCTCT. As protein: CAWSVVGLDTEAFS.

In the case of this clonotype: A read error may account for a junction end that differs from germline. Written as DNA, the CDR3 is TGTGCCACCATCAGAGTAGCGGGGAACACTGAAGCTTTCTTT. Translating gives CATIRVAGNTEAFF. The chain is built from TRBV15 and TRBJ1-1; D gene unclear. This CDR3 spans 14 amino acids. In germline, CDR1 is LNHNV, CDR2 YYDKDF (reference sequence).

This chain joins TRBV5-6 and TRBJ1-6, with D tentatively TRBD1 (5 bases). V lost 4 bases, J lost 9 bases, and 14 bases lay in between. The CDR3 is 14 residues long. Germline CDR1 is SGHDT and CDR2 is YYEEEE. CDR3 in amino acids: CASSVAGTRSPLHF. In DNA, the CDR3 is TGTGCCAGCAGCGTGGCAGGGACCCGTTCACCCCTCCACTTT.

This chain connects TRBV20-1 to TRBJ2-1; TRBD2 might be the D (6 bases). The CDR3 consists of 14 residues. The germline V gene has CDR1 DFQATT and CDR2 SNEGSKA (reference sequence). V was pared by 0 bases and J by 4 bases, with 10 bases between. The CDR3 protein is CSARDGGAYNEQFF. The CDR3 nucleotides are TGCAGTGCTAGAGATGGCGGGGCGTACAATGAGCAGTTCTTC.

This sequence joins TRBV19 and TRBJ1-1; no clear D gene. Deletions cut 5 bases from V and 7 bases from J, with 8 bases between. The CDR3 is 11 residues long. Germline V gives CDR1 LNHDA, CDR2 SQIVND (reference sequence). For the CDR3, the DNA is TGTGCCAGTAGTTGGGGAAATGAAGCTTTCTTT. Its protein product is CASSWGNEAFF.

This chain uses TRBV5-1 with TRBJ2-7; TRBD1 agrees at 10 bases. J lost 0 bases, V lost 4 bases, and 4 bases had no gene match. This CDR3 region has 15 residues. Germline CDR1 SGHRS, CDR2 YFSETQ. CDR3 in amino acids: CASSLRQGASYEQYF. CDR3 coding DNA: TGCGCCAGCAGCCTGAGACAGGGGGCCTCCTACGAGCAGTACTTC.

This clonotype has only a few counts. This sequence joins TRBV6-6 and TRBJ1-4; the D gene is possibly TRBD1 (5 bases). The CDR3 spans 14 residues. CDR1 and CDR2 (germline): MNHNY, SVGAGI (reference sequence). V lost 8 bases, J lost 3 bases, and 13 bases lay in between. The CDR3 DNA follows: TGTGCCAGCCAATTAGGGGCGGCTAATGAAAAACTGTTTTTT. Translated, it gives CASQLGAANEKLFF.

This clonotype was counted at least ten times. The chain has TRBV24-1 and TRBJ2-1; perhaps TRBD2 as D (5 bases). V gave up 1 base and J gave up 6 bases, with 6 bases separating them. This CDR3 region has 13 residues. The germline gives CDR1 KGHDR, CDR2 SFDVKD. The CDR3 reads CATSDFAGNEQFF. CDR3 coding DNA: TGTGCCACCAGTGATTTTGCGGGCAATGAGCAGTTCTTC.